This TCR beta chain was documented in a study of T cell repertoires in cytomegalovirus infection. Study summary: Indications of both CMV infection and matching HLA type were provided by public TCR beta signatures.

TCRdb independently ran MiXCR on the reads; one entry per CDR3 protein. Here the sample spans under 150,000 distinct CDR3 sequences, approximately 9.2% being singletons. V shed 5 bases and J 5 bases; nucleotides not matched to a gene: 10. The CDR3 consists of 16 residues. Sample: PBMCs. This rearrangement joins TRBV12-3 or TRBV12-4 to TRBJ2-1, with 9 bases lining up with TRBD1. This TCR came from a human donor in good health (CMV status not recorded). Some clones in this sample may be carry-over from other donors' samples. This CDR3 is CASSLYPGTGNNEQFF. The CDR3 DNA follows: TGTGCCAGCAGTCTGTACCCCGGGACAGGGAACAATGAGCAGTTCTTC.